The rows below give T cell receptor beta chains drawn from one sample of a study of CD8 T cells in Susac syndrome. In TCRdb, the immunoSEQ multiplex PCR reads were re-called with MiXCR into one record per CDR3 protein. The table includes around 200,000 distinct CDR3 sequences, roughly 94% detected once. The sequenced sample was CD4+ T cells from PBMCs. The receptors stem from a human donor with multiple sclerosis. Both conserved end residues are part of each CDR3. The D gene is left open where the match is weak. Clone sizes are given selectively: once, few, many, or a class where the clone is expanded.

v_gene	abundance	j_gene	len	d_gene	CDR3aa	CDR3nt
TRBV6-5	-	TRBJ1-1	13	-	CASKDSGQDEAFF	TGTGCCAGCAAGGACTCGGGGCAGGATGAAGCTTTCTTT
TRBV20-1	-	TRBJ2-1	14	-	CSATPTVSVGEQFF	TGCAGTGCTACCCCAACCGTTAGTGTCGGTGAGCAGTTCTTC
TRBV20-1	once	TRBJ2-5	13	-	CSARIALGETQYF	TGCAGTGCCAGAATAGCTTTGGGTGAGACCCAGTACTTC
TRBV7-7	-	TRBJ2-3	18	TRBD2	CASSLVQASGGDTDTQYF	TGTGCTAGCAGCTTAGTCCAAGCTAGCGGGGGGGACACAGATACGCAGTATTTT
TRBV27	-	TRBJ2-5	14	-	CASRAGGGLKTQYF	TGTGCCAGCCGCGCAGGGGGGGGGCTAAAGACCCAGTACTTC
TRBV7-2	-	TRBJ1-1	15	TRBD1	CASSFQPGQGTEAFF	TGTGCCAGCAGCTTCCAACCGGGACAGGGGACTGAAGCTTTCTTT
TRBV7-9	-	TRBJ2-1	17	TRBD1	CASSLWGQTGVGNEQFF	TGTGCCAGCAGCTTGTGGGGACAGACAGGGGTGGGAAATGAGCAGTTCTTC
TRBV12-3/TRBV12-4	-	TRBJ2-5	13	-	CASSEEGTETQYF	TGTGCCAGCAGTGAAGAGGGGACTGAGACCCAGTACTTC
TRBV3-1	-	TRBJ2-1	14	-	CASSQDKGYNEQFF	TGTGCCAGCAGCCAAGATAAAGGTTACAATGAGCAGTTCTTC
TRBV20-1	once	TRBJ2-2	13	TRBD2	CSALAGQTGELFF	TGCAGTGCTTTAGCGGGGCAGACCGGGGAGCTGTTTTTT
TRBV6-2/TRBV6-3	-	TRBJ1-3	15	-	CASSRGNSGGNTIYF	TGTGCCAGCAGCCGGGGCAATTCGGGAGGAAACACCATATATTTT
TRBV29-1	-	TRBJ1-2	13	-	CSDVGRGNYGYTF	TGCAGCGATGTGGGCAGGGGAAACTATGGCTACACCTTC
TRBV20-1	-	TRBJ2-1	15	TRBD2	CSASAAGVSYNEQFF	TGCAGTGCTAGTGCAGCGGGGGTCTCCTACAATGAGCAGTTCTTC
TRBV7-2	-	TRBJ2-3	12	-	CASSLMADTQYF	TGTGCCAGCAGCTTAATGGCAGATACGCAGTATTTT
TRBV3-1	-	TRBJ1-1	14	-	CASSQDSRGTEAFF	TGTGCCAGCAGCCAAGATTCCAGGGGCACTGAAGCTTTCTTT
TRBV20-1	-	TRBJ2-3	20	-	CSARLLRGAQIKDRMDTQYF	TGCAGTGCTAGACTACTAAGAGGAGCGCAAATAAAGGACCGTATGGATACGCAGTATTTT
TRBV21-1	-	TRBJ2-7	17	-	CASRITHPGQGVYEQYF	TGTGCCAGCAGAATCACCCACCCCGGACAGGGGGTATACGAGCAGTACTTC
TRBV3-1	once	TRBJ2-7	12	-	CASSQETGEQYF	TGTGCCAGCAGCCAAGAAACCGGCGAGCAGTACTTC
TRBV7-8	once	TRBJ1-5	17	-	CASRERGADYSNQPQHF	TGTGCCAGCCGCGAAAGAGGGGCGGATTATAGCAATCAGCCCCAGCATTTT
TRBV30	-	TRBJ1-2	13	-	CAWSPRDGYGYTF	TGTGCCTGGAGTCCTCGGGACGGCTATGGCTACACCTTC
TRBV20-1	-	TRBJ1-1	13	-	CSARRQEGTEAFF	TGCAGTGCTAGAAGACAGGAAGGCACTGAAGCTTTCTTT
TRBV29-1	-	TRBJ1-4	13	-	CSVRRTANEKLFF	TGCAGCGTTCGACGGACGGCAAATGAAAAACTGTTTTTT
TRBV5-1	-	TRBJ2-5	11	-	CATSNEETQYF	TGCGCCACTTCAAACGAGGAGACCCAGTACTTC
TRBV15	-	TRBJ2-3	16	TRBD2	CATSRRLAGNTDTQYF	TGTGCCACCAGCAGGAGACTAGCGGGGAACACAGATACGCAGTATTTT
TRBV18	-	TRBJ1-2	15	TRBD1	CASSLWTGSNYGYTF	TGTGCCAGCTCACTCTGGACAGGGAGTAACTATGGCTACACCTTC